Shown below are 28 T cell receptor beta chains from a single sample sequenced in a study of blood T cell repertoires in COVID-19. Libraries were prepared by immunoSEQ multiplex PCR; TCRdb keeps only in-frame clonotypes and omits some of them. There are 100,000 to 150,000 clones in the sample; around 76% occur only once, and more than 5% lies in the top ten. Sample: peripheral blood. These receptors were taken from a man aged 60 to 75 with acute or convalescent COVID-19.

The chain is built from TRBV7-9 and TRBJ1-2, with D perhaps matching TRBD1 (6 bases). The CDR3 covers 14 residues. The ends were cut back, 2 bases at V and 3 bases at J, with 10 bases in the middle. In germline, CDR1 is SEHNR, CDR2 FQNEAQ (reference sequence). The CDR3 DNA is TGTGCCAGCAGCTTATTACAGGGACACTATGGCTACACCTTC. It is translated as CASSLLQGHYGYTF.

The CDR3 nucleotides read TGCAGTGCTTACAACCGCGGGGAGCTGTTTTTT. Protein sequence: CSAYNRGELFF. The V and J genes are TRBV20-1 and TRBJ2-2; D not certain. The germline CDR1 and CDR2 sequences are DFQATT and SNEGSKA (reference sequence). The V end lost 5 bases, the J end lost 7 bases, and 8 bases lay between the germline ends. The length of the CDR3 is 11 residues.

The V and J genes are TRBV3-1 (or the pseudogene TRBV3-2) and TRBJ1-6, with TRBD1 matching over 7 bases. Trimming cost V 8 bases and J 2 bases; bases outside gene matches: 12. Per the germline V gene, CDR1 is LGHDT and CDR2 is YNNKEL (reference sequence). This CDR3 is built from 17 residues. This CDR3 reads CASAQRQGRTYNSPLHF. The CDR3 nucleotides read TGTGCCAGCGCCCAACGACAGGGTAGAACCTATAATTCACCCCTCCACTTT.

The chain carries TRBV15 and TRBJ2-3; perhaps TRBD1 as D (6 bases). This CDR3 is 14 amino acids long. V was clipped by 3 bases and J by 5 bases, with 12 bases between them. Germline assignment: CDR1 LNHNV and CDR2 YYDKDF (reference sequence). The CDR3 bases are TGTGCCACCAGCAGGCCTTCAGGGGAAGATACGCAGTATTTT. Translated, it gives CATSRPSGEDTQYF.

The chain is built from TRBV27 and TRBJ2-7; D may be TRBD2 (7 bases). The V and J ends lost 11 bases and 5 bases respectively, with 19 bases between them. The V gene's germline CDR1 is MNHEY and CDR2 SMNVEV (reference sequence). This CDR3 has 13 residues. The chain's CDR3 is CAPAGEGGHEQYF. CDR3 DNA: TGTGCCCCAGCAGGGGAGGGAGGCCACGAGCAGTACTTC.

The rearrangement uses TRBV27 and TRBJ2-2; the match to TRBD2 covers 7 bases. Germline CDR1 is MNHEY and CDR2 is SMNVEV (reference sequence). The CDR3 length is 17 residues. The ends lost 6 bases at V and 1 base at J; junction bases unmatched: 11. The CDR3 is CASSQQLARGNTGELFF. CDR3 nucleotides: TGTGCCAGCAGCCAGCAACTAGCGCGGGGGAACACCGGGGAGCTGTTTTTT.

V and J are TRBV19 and TRBJ2-2; TRBD1 aligns across 9 bases. V gave up 5 bases and J gave up 7 bases; unmatched junction bases: 8. CDR1 is LNHDA and CDR2 is SQIVND in the germline V gene (reference sequence). The CDR3 is 15 amino acids. This CDR3 reads CASSLTGGISGELFF. The CDR3 nucleotides are TGTGCCAGTAGTCTAACAGGGGGCATTAGCGGGGAGCTGTTTTTT.

This clone occurred many times. The chain has TRBV28 and TRBJ2-5; D perhaps matches TRBD1 (5 bases). The length of the CDR3 is 13 residues. Trimming took off 2 bases at V and 2 bases at J, with 6 bases between the two ends. Germline CDR1 MDHEN, CDR2 SYDVKM. The CDR3 DNA is TGTGCCAGCAGTTTAAGACAGCAAGAGACCCAGTACTTC. This translates into CASSLRQQETQYF.

The chain couples TRBV29-1 to TRBJ1-2; D is possibly TRBD1 (5 bases). Trimming shortened V by 6 bases and J by 0 bases, and 26 bases separated the two germline ends. CDR3 length equals 18 residues. Germline V lookup: CDR1 SQVTM, CDR2 ANQGSEA. The CDR3 protein is CSVRELGDLILANYGYTF. DNA for the CDR3: TGCAGCGTACGAGAACTTGGGGACTTAATTCTGGCTAACTATGGCTACACCTTC.

The chain combines TRBV6-5 with TRBJ1-5; tentatively, D is TRBD1 (5 bases). V was shortened by 5 bases and J by 9 bases, with 14 bases between the two germline ends. Germline CDR1 is MNHEY and CDR2 is SVGAGI. CDR3 length: 13 residues. CDR3 residues: CASSRAGPGPQHF. In nucleotides, the CDR3 is TGTGCCAGCAGTAGGGCAGGGCCGGGGCCCCAGCATTTT.

The V gene is TRBV9, the J gene TRBJ2-2; D ambiguous. The CDR3 extends over 15 amino acids. Trimming cost V 4 bases and J 3 bases, with 13 bases left between them. Germline lookup yields CDR1 SGDLS and CDR2 YYNGEE. The CDR3 protein is CASSSLVWDTGELFF. The CDR3, as DNA: TGTGCCAGCAGCTCCCTAGTTTGGGACACCGGGGAGCTGTTTTTT.

This clone was detected only once. The rearrangement uses TRBV18 and TRBJ2-1, with 7 nucleotides matching TRBD2. This CDR3 has 17 residues. The germline CDR1 and CDR2 sequences are KGHSH and LQKENI. With V trimmed by 3 bases and J by 10 bases, 18 bases remained unmatched. DNA for the CDR3: TGTGCCAGCTCACCCTTAGGCGGACTAGGCAATCGTTGGGAGCAGTTCTTC. Protein product: CASSPLGGLGNRWEQFF.

The CDR3 sequence: CASSPPGQGFNEQYF. In DNA, the CDR3 is TGTGCCAGCTCACCACCGGGACAGGGTTTCAACGAGCAGTACTTC. The J gene is TRBJ2-7, the V gene TRBV18; TRBD1 aligns across 9 bases. Germline loops: CDR1 KGHSH, CDR2 LQKENI. Unmatched junction bases numbered 5, after V lost 0 bases and J lost 5 bases. CDR3 length: 15 amino acids.

The chain joins TRBV6-1 to TRBJ2-4; 13 bases fit TRBD2. The CDR3 spans 19 residues. The trim removed 4 bases at V and 2 bases at J, leaving 11 bases unmatched. Germline CDR1 reads MNHNS; CDR2 reads SASEGT. The CDR3 DNA reads TGTGCCAGCAGTGCCCGGACTAGCGGGAGCAGTGGGTCCAAAAACATTCAGTACTTC. Its protein is CASSARTSGSSGSKNIQYF.

The J gene is TRBJ2-1, the V gene TRBV2, with a possible D match to TRBD1 (5 bases). The germline gives CDR1 SNHLY, CDR2 FYNNEI. The CDR3 totals 13 residues. V lost 6 bases to trimming and J lost 0 bases, with 6 bases between them. CDR3 bases: TGTGCCAGCAGGACAGACTCCTACAATGAGCAGTTCTTC. Translation gives CASRTDSYNEQFF.

The chain has TRBV6-1 and TRBJ1-2; D gene unclear. The CDR3 is 14 amino acids. Trimming cost V 0 bases and J 3 bases, with 8 bases left between them. Germline V gives CDR1 MNHNS, CDR2 SASEGT. CDR3 amino acids: CASSEAYLDYGYTF. CDR3 DNA sequence: TGTGCCAGCAGTGAAGCGTACTTGGACTATGGCTACACCTTC.

The chain combines TRBV28 with TRBJ1-1; D is unclear. Per germline, CDR1 MDHEN and CDR2 SYDVKM. The CDR3 covers 15 residues. V was clipped by 6 bases and J by 5 bases, with 19 bases between them. The CDR3 loop is CASRSPRQLPTEAFF. CDR3 DNA: TGTGCCAGCAGATCCCCGAGACAACTCCCAACTGAAGCTTTCTTT.

The rearrangement links TRBV6-2 or TRBV6-3 to TRBJ2-7; 9 bases fit TRBD2. The CDR3 is 15 residues long. The germline gives CDR1 MNHEY, CDR2 SVGEGT. The junction had 8 bases not matched to a gene; V was cut back by 6 bases and J by 2 bases. In DNA, the CDR3 is TGTGCCAGCAGCCTACTAGCGGGTCCTGCCTACGAGCAGTACTTC. Encoded protein: CASSLLAGPAYEQYF.

This sequence joins TRBV21-1 and TRBJ2-5; the table names TRBD2, a call not compared with the DNA. TRBV21-1 is shown as a pseudogene. This CDR3 spans 18 amino acids. The DNA of the CDR3 is TGTGCCAGCAGCAAATTCAACCAGCGGGAGGGTGTAGGGGAGACCCAGTACTTC. Translation: CASSKFNQREGVGETQYF.

The chain links TRBV5-1 to TRBJ2-7; D not resolved. This CDR3 has 11 amino acids. V dropped 5 bases and J dropped 3 bases, with 6 bases sitting between them. CDR1 and CDR2 (germline): SGHRS, YFSETQ. CDR3 protein: CASRRDYEQYF. The CDR3, as DNA: TGCGCCAGCAGACGAGACTACGAGCAGTACTTC.

The chain has TRBV6-7 and TRBJ1-5; D is undetermined. TRBV6-7 is an open reading frame, and its role is uncertain. Trimming shortened V by 2 bases and J by 1 base, and 12 bases separated the two germline ends. There are 16 residues in the CDR3. For the CDR3, the DNA is TGTGCCAGCAGTTACGGAAGGAGGGCAAGCAATCAGCCCCAGCATTTT. Residues: CASSYGRRASNQPQHF.

The rearrangement uses TRBV4-1 and TRBJ1-5; TRBD1 might be the D (5 bases). CDR1 and CDR2 (germline): MGHRA, YSYEKL. The CDR3 contains 17 residues. V lost 3 bases and J lost 4, with 19 bases in between. DNA of the CDR3: TGCGCCAGCAGCCACCCCTCGTCCGCCAGGGATAATCAGCCCCAGCATTTT. Protein sequence: CASSHPSSARDNQPQHF.

The V gene is TRBV4-1, the J gene TRBJ2-7; TRBD2 is a possible D gene (6 bases). The CDR3 spans 15 residues. With 6 bases removed from V and 1 base from J, the gap between germline ends came to 16 bases. Looked up from germline, CDR1 is MGHRA and CDR2 is YSYEKL. CDR3 coding DNA: TGCGCCAGCAGGCCCGGGGCCGGAGGGTCCTACGAGCAGTACTTC. This codes for CASRPGAGGSYEQYF.

The chain has TRBV5-1 and TRBJ2-5; TRBD1 agrees at 7 bases. Trimming at V came to 0 bases and at J to 5 bases, leaving 7 bases not matched to a gene. The germline V gene encodes CDR1 SGHRS and CDR2 YFSETQ. This CDR3 comprises 15 residues. DNA of the CDR3: TGCGCCAGCAGCTTGGGGTCAGGGGGTGTGGAGACCCAGTACTTC. The encoded protein is CASSLGSGGVETQYF.

The V call is TRBV6-2 or TRBV6-3, the J call TRBJ1-1, with TRBD1 as a possible D gene (6 bases). Germline V lookup: CDR1 MNHEY, CDR2 SVGEGT. The CDR3 contains 14 residues. V was cut by 5 bases and J by 2 bases, with 12 bases left in between. The CDR3 bases are TGTGCCAGCAGTCACGGACAGACTAACACTGAAGCTTTCTTT. It specifies CASSHGQTNTEAFF.

This chain links TRBV2 with TRBJ2-1; 11 bases agree with TRBD2. The CDR3 runs to 15 residues. The germline V gene encodes CDR1 SNHLY and CDR2 FYNNEI. V trimming: 8 bases; J trimming: 7 bases; junction bases outside the gene matches: 10. The CDR3 region has the DNA TGTGCCAGCGGGGACTTAGCGGGAGGGCCTAATGAGCAGTTCTTC. This codes for CASGDLAGGPNEQFF.

The CDR3 DNA sequence: TGCGCCAGCAGCCAATCTACCACTGTATGGGAGCAGTACTTC. Translation gives CASSQSTTVWEQYF. The V gene is TRBV4-1, the J gene TRBJ2-7, with D unresolved. Between the trimmed V and J ends, which lost 2 bases and 7 bases, there was a span of 15 bases. The CDR3 runs to 14 residues. Germline V gives CDR1 MGHRA, CDR2 YSYEKL.

The gene calls are TRBV7-3 and TRBJ1-1; 8 nucleotides line up with TRBD1. The CDR3 loop spans 14 amino acids. The germline gives CDR1 SGHTA, CDR2 FQGTGA. V shed 4 bases, J shed 5 bases, and the junction held 6 bases outside the gene matches. The chain's CDR3 is CASSSTGGRTEAFF. Written as DNA, the CDR3 is TGTGCCAGCAGCTCCACAGGGGGAAGGACTGAAGCTTTCTTT.